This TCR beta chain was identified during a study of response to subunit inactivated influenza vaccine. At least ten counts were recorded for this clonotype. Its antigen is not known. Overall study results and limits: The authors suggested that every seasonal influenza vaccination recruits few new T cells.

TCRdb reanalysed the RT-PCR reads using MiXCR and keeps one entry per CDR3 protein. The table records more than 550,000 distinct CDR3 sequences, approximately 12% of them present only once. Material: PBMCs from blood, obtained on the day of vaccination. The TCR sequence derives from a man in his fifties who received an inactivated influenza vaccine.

CDR3 region: CASRTIRRGQGGDEQYF. DNA of the CDR3: TGTGCCAGCAGAACTATCCGACGGGGACAGGGAGGGGACGAGCAGTACTTC. The genes are TRBV28 and TRBJ2-7; TRBD1 agrees at 9 bases. CDR3 length: 17 residues. Germline lookup yields CDR1 MDHEN and CDR2 SYDVKM. With V trimmed by 6 bases and J by 5 bases, 17 bases remained unmatched.